This is a list of T cell receptor beta chains from one sample in a study of T-cell memory formation after mild COVID-19. TCRdb redid the calling of the 5' RACE reads with MiXCR, one entry per CDR3 protein. The sample has about half a million distinct CDR3 sequences, around a sixth seen once. The material sequenced was PBMCs or a T cell subset sorted from them (not recorded which). The receptors stem from an adult woman who had mild COVID-19 (a few samples of this study predate the infection). Cell type and time point are not known. The CDR3 runs from the conserved cysteine through the conserved F or W. A D gene is named only where the DNA matches it firmly. Only part of the rows carry a size: once, few, many, or a class if the clone is expanded.

v_call: TRBV24-1; j_call: TRBJ1-2; d_call: TRBD1; clone_size: many; cdr3_aa: CATSDNRGIYGYTF; cdr3_nt: TGTGCCACCAGTGATAACAGGGGAATATATGGCTACACCTTC
v_call: TRBV5-6; j_call: TRBJ2-1; d_call: -; clone_size: few; cdr3_aa: CASSGAVNEQFF; cdr3_nt: TGTGCCAGCAGCGGCGCGGTAAATGAGCAGTTCTTC
v_call: TRBV11-2; j_call: TRBJ2-5; d_call: -; clone_size: few; cdr3_aa: CASSLGRGFQETQYF; cdr3_nt: TGTGCCAGCAGCTTAGGTCGAGGATTCCAAGAGACCCAGTACTTC
v_call: TRBV7-6; j_call: TRBJ2-5; d_call: -; clone_size: few; cdr3_aa: CASSSPFRAGFPQETQYF; cdr3_nt: TGTGCCAGCAGCTCACCGTTCCGGGCAGGCTTCCCTCAAGAGACCCAGTACTTC
v_call: TRBV7-3; j_call: TRBJ2-3; d_call: -; clone_size: -; cdr3_aa: CASSLIPLGTDTQYF; cdr3_nt: TGTGCCAGCAGCTTAATCCCACTGGGCACAGATACGCAGTATTTT
v_call: TRBV20-1; j_call: TRBJ2-1; d_call: TRBD2; clone_size: -; cdr3_aa: CSVPGLGLNEQFF; cdr3_nt: TGCAGTGTTCCGGGACTAGGCCTGAATGAGCAGTTCTTC
v_call: TRBV7-8; j_call: TRBJ1-5; d_call: -; clone_size: many; cdr3_aa: CASSLAQDQPQHF; cdr3_nt: TGTGCCAGCAGCTTAGCACAAGATCAGCCCCAGCATTTT
v_call: TRBV5-1; j_call: TRBJ2-5; d_call: TRBD1; clone_size: -; cdr3_aa: CASSNTGGWETQYF; cdr3_nt: TGCGCCAGCAGCAATACAGGGGGCTGGGAGACCCAGTACTTC
v_call: TRBV20-1; j_call: TRBJ2-1; d_call: TRBD2; clone_size: few; cdr3_aa: CSANSLAGDVVHPYNEQFF; cdr3_nt: TGCAGTGCCAACTCCTTAGCGGGGGACGTGGTTCACCCCTACAATGAGCAGTTCTTC
v_call: TRBV4-3; j_call: TRBJ2-7; d_call: -; clone_size: few; cdr3_aa: CASSQVRVSTYEQYF; cdr3_nt: TGCGCCAGCAGCCAAGTACGGGTATCTACATACGAGCAGTACTTC
v_call: TRBV3-1; j_call: TRBJ1-5; d_call: -; clone_size: -; cdr3_aa: CASSPIGGARGQPQHF; cdr3_nt: TGTGCCAGCAGCCCGATAGGGGGGGCTAGGGGTCAGCCCCAGCATTTT
v_call: TRBV7-2; j_call: TRBJ2-3; d_call: TRBD2; clone_size: many; cdr3_aa: CASSSGLAGVIDTQYF; cdr3_nt: TGTGCCAGCAGCTCCGGACTAGCGGGAGTCATAGATACGCAGTATTTT
v_call: TRBV24-1; j_call: TRBJ2-2; d_call: TRBD1; clone_size: -; cdr3_aa: CATKGQGPGGELFF; cdr3_nt: TGTGCCACCAAGGGACAGGGACCGGGCGGGGAGCTGTTTTTT
v_call: TRBV9; j_call: TRBJ2-2; d_call: -; clone_size: -; cdr3_aa: CASSVTGALGGELFF; cdr3_nt: TGTGCCAGCAGCGTAACGGGGGCGCTGGGAGGGGAGCTGTTTTTT
v_call: TRBV2; j_call: TRBJ2-7; d_call: -; clone_size: few; cdr3_aa: CASNSGAENYEQYF; cdr3_nt: TGTGCCAGCAACTCCGGAGCAGAAAACTACGAGCAGTACTTC
v_call: TRBV5-6; j_call: TRBJ1-2; d_call: -; clone_size: few; cdr3_aa: CASSFQGSNYGYTF; cdr3_nt: TGTGCCAGCAGCTTTCAAGGTTCTAACTATGGCTACACCTTC
v_call: TRBV2; j_call: TRBJ2-1; d_call: -; clone_size: -; cdr3_aa: CASIPNRLSSYNEQFF; cdr3_nt: TGTGCCAGCATCCCGAATAGGCTGAGCTCCTACAATGAGCAGTTCTTC
v_call: TRBV28; j_call: TRBJ1-6; d_call: TRBD1; clone_size: -; cdr3_aa: CASTPQDRTNSPLHF; cdr3_nt: TGTGCCAGCACCCCTCAGGACAGGACCAATTCACCCCTCCACTTT
v_call: TRBV11-1; j_call: TRBJ2-1; d_call: TRBD2; clone_size: -; cdr3_aa: CASSLARGLARNEQFF; cdr3_nt: TGTGCCAGCAGCTTAGCGAGGGGACTAGCACGCAATGAGCAGTTCTTC
v_call: TRBV29-1; j_call: TRBJ2-5; d_call: TRBD2; clone_size: -; cdr3_aa: CSVGGIAGARKETQYF; cdr3_nt: TGCAGCGTTGGGGGAATAGCGGGAGCCCGAAAAGAGACCCAGTACTTC
v_call: TRBV5-1; j_call: TRBJ2-1; d_call: -; clone_size: many; cdr3_aa: CASSVTGSSYNEQFF; cdr3_nt: TGCGCCAGCAGCGTGACGGGAAGCTCCTACAATGAGCAGTTCTTC
v_call: TRBV12-3/TRBV12-4; j_call: TRBJ2-2; d_call: TRBD2; clone_size: few; cdr3_aa: CASSPGSGGTSNTGELFF; cdr3_nt: TGTGCCAGCAGTCCGGGTAGCGGGGGGACCTCGAACACCGGGGAGCTGTTTTTT
v_call: TRBV7-2; j_call: TRBJ2-7; d_call: -; clone_size: -; cdr3_aa: CASSLVSSGGEQYF; cdr3_nt: TGTGCCAGCAGCTTAGTGAGTAGTGGGGGTGAGCAGTACTTC
v_call: TRBV12-3/TRBV12-4; j_call: TRBJ2-3; d_call: TRBD1; clone_size: few; cdr3_aa: CASSQRDSVPTDTQYF; cdr3_nt: TGTGCCAGCAGTCAGAGGGACAGCGTACCCACAGATACGCAGTATTTT
v_call: TRBV20-1; j_call: TRBJ2-4; d_call: TRBD2; clone_size: few; cdr3_aa: CSARDGASGNENIQYF; cdr3_nt: TGCAGTGCTAGAGATGGGGCTAGCGGGAACGAAAACATTCAGTACTTC
v_call: TRBV12-3/TRBV12-4; j_call: TRBJ2-1; d_call: TRBD2; clone_size: -; cdr3_aa: CASSSPTGGIYNEQFF; cdr3_nt: TGTGCCAGCAGTTCCCCCACGGGGGGGATCTACAATGAGCAGTTCTTC
v_call: TRBV7-6; j_call: TRBJ2-2; d_call: -; clone_size: -; cdr3_aa: CASSRRQKLTGELFF; cdr3_nt: TGTGCCAGCAGCCGTAGACAGAAACTCACCGGGGAGCTGTTTTTT